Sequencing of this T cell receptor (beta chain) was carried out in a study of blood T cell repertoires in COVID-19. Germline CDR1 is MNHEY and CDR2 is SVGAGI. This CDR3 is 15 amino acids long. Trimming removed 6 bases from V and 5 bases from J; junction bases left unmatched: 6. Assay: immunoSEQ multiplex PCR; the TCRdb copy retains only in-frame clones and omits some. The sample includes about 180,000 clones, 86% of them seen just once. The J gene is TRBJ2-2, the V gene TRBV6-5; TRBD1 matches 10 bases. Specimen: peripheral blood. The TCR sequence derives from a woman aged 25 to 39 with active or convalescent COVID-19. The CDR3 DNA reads TGTGCCAGCAGACCGGGACAGGGGAGGACCGGGGAGCTGTTTTTT. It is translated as CASRPGQGRTGELFF.